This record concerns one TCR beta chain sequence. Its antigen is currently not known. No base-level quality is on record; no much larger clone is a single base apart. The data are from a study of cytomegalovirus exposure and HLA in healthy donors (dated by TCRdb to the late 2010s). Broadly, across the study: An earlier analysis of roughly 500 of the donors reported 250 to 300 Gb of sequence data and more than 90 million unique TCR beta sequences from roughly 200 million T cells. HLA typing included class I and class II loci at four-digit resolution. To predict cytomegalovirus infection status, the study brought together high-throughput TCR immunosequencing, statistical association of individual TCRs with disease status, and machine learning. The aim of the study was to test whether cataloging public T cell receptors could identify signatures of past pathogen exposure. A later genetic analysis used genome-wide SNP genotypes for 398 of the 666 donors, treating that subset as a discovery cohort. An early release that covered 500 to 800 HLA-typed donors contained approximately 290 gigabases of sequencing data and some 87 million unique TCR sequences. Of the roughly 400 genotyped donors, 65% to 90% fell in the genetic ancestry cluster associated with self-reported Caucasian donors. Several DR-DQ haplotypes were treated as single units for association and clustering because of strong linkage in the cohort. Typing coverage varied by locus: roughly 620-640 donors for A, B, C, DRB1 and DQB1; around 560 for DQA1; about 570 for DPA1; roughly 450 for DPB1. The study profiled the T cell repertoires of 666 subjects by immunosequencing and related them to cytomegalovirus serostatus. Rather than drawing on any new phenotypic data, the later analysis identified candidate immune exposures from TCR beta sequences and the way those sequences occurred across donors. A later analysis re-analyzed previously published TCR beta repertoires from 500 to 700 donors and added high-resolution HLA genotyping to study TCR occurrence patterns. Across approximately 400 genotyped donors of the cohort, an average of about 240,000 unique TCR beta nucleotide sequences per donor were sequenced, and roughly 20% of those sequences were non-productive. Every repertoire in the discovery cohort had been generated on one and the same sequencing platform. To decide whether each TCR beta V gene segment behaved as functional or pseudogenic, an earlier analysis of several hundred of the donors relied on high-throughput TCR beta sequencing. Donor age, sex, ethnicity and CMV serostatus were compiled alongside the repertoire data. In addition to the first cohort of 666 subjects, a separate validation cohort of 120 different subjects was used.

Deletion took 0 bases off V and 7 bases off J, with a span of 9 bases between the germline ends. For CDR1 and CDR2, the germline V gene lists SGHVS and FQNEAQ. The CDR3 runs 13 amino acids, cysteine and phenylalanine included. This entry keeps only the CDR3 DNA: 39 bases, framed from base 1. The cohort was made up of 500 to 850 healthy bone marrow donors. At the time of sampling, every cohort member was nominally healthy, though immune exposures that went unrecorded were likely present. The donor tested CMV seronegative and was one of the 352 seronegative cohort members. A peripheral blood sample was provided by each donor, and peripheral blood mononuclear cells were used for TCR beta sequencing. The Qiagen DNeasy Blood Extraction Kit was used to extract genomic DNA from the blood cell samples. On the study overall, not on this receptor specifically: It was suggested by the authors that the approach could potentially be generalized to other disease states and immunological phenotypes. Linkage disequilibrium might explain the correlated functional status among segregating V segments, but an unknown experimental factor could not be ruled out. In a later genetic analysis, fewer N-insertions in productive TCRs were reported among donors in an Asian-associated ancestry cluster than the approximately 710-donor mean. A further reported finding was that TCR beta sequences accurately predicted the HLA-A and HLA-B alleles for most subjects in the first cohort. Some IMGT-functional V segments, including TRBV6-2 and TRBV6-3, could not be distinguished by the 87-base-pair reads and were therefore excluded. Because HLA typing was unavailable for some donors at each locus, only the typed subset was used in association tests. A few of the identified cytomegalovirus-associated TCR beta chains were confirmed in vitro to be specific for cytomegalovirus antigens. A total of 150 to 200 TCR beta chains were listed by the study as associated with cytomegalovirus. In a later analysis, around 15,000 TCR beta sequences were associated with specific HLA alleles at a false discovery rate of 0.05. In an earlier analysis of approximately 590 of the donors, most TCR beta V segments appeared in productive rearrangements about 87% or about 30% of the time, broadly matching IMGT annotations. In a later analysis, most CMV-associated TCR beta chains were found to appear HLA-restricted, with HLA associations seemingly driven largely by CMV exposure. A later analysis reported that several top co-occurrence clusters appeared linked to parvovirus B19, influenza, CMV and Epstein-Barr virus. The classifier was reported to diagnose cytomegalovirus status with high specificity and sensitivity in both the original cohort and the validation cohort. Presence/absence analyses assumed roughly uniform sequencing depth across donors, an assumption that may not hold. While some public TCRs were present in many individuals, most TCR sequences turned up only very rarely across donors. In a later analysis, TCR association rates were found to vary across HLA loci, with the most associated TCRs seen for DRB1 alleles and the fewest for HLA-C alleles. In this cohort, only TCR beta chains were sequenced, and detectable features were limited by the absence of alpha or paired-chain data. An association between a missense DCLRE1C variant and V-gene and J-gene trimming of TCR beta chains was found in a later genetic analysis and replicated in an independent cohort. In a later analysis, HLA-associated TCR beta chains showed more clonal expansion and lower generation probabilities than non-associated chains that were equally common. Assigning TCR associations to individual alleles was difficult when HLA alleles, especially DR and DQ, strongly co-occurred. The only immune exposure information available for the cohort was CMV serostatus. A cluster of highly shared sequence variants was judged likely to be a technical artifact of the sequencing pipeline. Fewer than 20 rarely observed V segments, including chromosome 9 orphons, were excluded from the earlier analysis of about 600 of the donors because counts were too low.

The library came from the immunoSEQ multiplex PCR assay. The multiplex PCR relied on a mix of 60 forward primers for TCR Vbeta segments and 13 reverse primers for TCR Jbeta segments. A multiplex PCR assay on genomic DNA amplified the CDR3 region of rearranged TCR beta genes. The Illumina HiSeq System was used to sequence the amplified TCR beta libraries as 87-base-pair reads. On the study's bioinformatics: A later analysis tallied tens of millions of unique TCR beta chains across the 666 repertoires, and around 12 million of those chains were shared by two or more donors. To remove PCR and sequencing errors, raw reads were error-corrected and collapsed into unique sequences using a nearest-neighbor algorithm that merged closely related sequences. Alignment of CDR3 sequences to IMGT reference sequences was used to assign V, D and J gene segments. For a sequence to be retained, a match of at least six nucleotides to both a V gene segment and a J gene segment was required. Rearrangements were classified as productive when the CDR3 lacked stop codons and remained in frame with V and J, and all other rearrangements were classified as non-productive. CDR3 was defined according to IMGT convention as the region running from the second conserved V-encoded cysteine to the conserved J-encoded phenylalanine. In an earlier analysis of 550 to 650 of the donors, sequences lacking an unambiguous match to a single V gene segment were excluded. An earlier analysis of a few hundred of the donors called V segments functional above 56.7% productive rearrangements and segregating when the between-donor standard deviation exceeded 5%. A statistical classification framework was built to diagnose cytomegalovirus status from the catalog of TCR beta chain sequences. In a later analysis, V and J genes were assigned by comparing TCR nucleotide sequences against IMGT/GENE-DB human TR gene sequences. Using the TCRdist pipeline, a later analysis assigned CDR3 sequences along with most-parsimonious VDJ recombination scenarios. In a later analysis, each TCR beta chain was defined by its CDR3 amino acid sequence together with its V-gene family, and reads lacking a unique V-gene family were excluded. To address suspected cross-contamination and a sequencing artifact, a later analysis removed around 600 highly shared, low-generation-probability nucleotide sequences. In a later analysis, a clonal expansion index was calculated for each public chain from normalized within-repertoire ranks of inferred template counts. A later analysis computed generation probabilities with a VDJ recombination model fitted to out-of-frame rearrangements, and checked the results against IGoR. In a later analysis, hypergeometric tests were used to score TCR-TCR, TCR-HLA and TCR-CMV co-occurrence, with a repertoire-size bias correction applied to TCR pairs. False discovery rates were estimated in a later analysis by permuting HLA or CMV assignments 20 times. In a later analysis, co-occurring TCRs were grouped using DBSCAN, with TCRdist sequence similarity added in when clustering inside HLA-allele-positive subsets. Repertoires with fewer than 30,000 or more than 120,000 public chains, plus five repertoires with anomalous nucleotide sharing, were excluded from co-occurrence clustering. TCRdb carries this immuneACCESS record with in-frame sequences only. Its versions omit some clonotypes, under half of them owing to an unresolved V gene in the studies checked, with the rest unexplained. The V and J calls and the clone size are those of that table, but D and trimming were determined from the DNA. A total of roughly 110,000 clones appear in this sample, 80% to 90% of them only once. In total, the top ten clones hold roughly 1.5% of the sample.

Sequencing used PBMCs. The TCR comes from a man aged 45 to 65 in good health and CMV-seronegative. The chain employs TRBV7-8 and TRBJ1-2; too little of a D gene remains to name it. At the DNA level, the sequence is TGTGCCAGCAGCTTAGCGAGAGGGTTTGGCTACACCTTC. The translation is CASSLARGFGYTF.